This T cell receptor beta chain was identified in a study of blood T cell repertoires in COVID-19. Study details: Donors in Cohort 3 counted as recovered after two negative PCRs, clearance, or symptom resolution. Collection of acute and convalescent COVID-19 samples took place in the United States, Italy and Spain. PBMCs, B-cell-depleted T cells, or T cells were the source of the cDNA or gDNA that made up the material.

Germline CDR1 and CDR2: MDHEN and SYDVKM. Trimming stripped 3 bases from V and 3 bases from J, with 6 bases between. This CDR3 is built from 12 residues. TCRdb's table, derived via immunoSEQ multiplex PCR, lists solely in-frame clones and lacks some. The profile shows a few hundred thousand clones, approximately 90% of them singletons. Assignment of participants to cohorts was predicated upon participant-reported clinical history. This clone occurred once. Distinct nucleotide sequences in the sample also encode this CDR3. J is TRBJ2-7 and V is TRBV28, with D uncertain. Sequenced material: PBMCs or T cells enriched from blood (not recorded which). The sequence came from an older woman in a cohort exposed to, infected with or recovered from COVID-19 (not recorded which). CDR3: CASSLPGYEQYF. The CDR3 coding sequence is TGTGCCAGCAGTTTGCCGGGCTACGAGCAGTACTTC.